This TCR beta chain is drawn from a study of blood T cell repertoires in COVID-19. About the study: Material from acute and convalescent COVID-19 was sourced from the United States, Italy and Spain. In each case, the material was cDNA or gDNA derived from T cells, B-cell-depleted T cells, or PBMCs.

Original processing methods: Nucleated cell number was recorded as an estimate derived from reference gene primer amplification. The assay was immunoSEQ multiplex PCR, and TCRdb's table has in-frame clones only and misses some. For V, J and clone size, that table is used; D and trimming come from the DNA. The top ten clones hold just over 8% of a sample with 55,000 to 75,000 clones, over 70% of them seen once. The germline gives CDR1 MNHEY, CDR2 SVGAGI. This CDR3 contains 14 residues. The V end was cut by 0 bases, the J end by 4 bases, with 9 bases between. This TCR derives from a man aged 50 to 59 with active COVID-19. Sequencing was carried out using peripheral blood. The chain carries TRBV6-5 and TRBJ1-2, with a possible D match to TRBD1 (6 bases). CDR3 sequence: CASSYSGAIYGYTF. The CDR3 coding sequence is TGTGCCAGCAGTTACTCGGGGGCGATCTATGGCTACACCTTC.